Given below is one T cell receptor (beta chain) in context. These data belong to a study of blood T cell repertoires in COVID-19. At the level of the study: Some COVID-19 samples were acute and others convalescent; all came from the United States, Italy and Spain. Sources were T cells, B-cell-depleted T cells, or PBMCs; the material itself was cDNA or gDNA.

Authors' analysis steps: Reference gene primers were amplified, and this amplification served to estimate nucleated cell counts. This table comes from immunoSEQ multiplex PCR, and its TCRdb copy is limited to in-frame clones, with some not included. The V and J calls and clone size come from that table; D and trimming were worked out from the DNA. The table includes fewer than 40,000 clones, 85% to 90% detected once. Trimming removed 1 base at V and 8 bases at J, with 12 bases between. The CDR3 is made up of 14 amino acids. Germline V lookup: CDR1 SGHVS, CDR2 FQNEAQ. Specimen: peripheral blood. The chain combines TRBV7-8 with TRBJ2-1; no clear D. The TCR was taken from a woman in her 70s with active COVID-19. The CDR3 loop is CASSLDGPLDEQFF. In DNA form, the CDR3 reads TGTGCCAGCAGCTTAGATGGGCCCTTGGATGAGCAGTTCTTC.